This T cell receptor beta chain emerged from a study of shared clonotypes between healthy human individuals. About this clone: Its antigen is not known.

Study results and caveats: With four donors compared, 4% to 5% of naive CD4 clonotypes were shared. Relative to their counterparts shared across all four donors, non-shared clonotypes exhibited diminished generation probabilities.

Assay execution proceeded at the deep level. TCRdb's copy holds only in-frame clones and misses some; the assay was immunoSEQ multiplex PCR. This sample has 2 million or so clones; 85% to 95% occur once, and the top ten carry under 0.15%. The CDR3 is 15 residues long. Trimming cost V 5 bases and J 9 bases, with 21 bases left between them. Germline CDR1 is SGHTA and CDR2 is FQGNSA. The specimen was naive CD4+ T cells sorted from blood. Regarding subset: CD45RA+ positively selected. The rearrangement joins TRBV7-2 to TRBJ2-3; maybe TRBD2 (6 bases). The sequence came from a man younger than 30 in good health. CDR3 nucleotide sequence: TGTGCCAGCAGCCTCGGACTAATTTCCCAGTACACGCAGTATTTT. Its protein is CASSLGLISQYTQYF.